Given below is one TCR beta chain in context. Its matching antigen is unknown. The data were obtained in a study of blood T cells in healthy people across ages. Study results and caveats: Correlation between TCR beta diversity and naive T cell percentage was strong. Among T cells, TCR beta diversity per million cells dropped roughly linearly as age rose. Fewer expanded clones and more diversity marked long-lived versus aged donors.

V trimming: 9 bases; J trimming: 8 bases; junction bases outside the gene matches: 13. The germline V gene has CDR1 LNHNV and CDR2 YYDKDF (reference sequence). The CDR3 runs to 14 residues. PCR was performed a second time for roughly 7 to 12 cycles using a sample-barcoded 5' primer and a J-beta primer mix. TCRdb passed the 5' RACE reads through MiXCR, listing each CDR3 protein once. The table shows hundreds of thousands of distinct CDR3 sequences, with about 42% occurring only once. This chain uses TRBV15 with TRBJ2-1; 7 bases map to TRBD2. The source of this sequence is a man aged 55 to 69 in good health. Input material: blood. The CDR3 spells CATEYGGRIDEQFF. DNA of the CDR3: TGTGCCACTGAATACGGGGGGAGGATCGATGAGCAGTTCTTC.